This T cell receptor (beta chain) stems from a study of blood T cells in healthy people across ages. Deletions cut 4 bases from V and 1 base from J, with 16 bases between. Germline V CDR1 and CDR2: SQVTM, ANQGSEA. This CDR3 has 15 residues. For the second PCR, which ran for about 7 to 11 cycles, a sample-barcoded 5' primer and a J-beta primer mix were used. TCRdb reprocessed the 5' RACE reads with MiXCR, giving one entry per CDR3 protein. The sample shows approximately 780,000 distinct CDR3 sequences, about 26% of them seen only once. The sample was also linked to a second study, of T cells of mothers and their children. That report adds: Donation involved a few healthy Caucasian mothers and the six children that they had.

The sample taken for sequencing was blood. The sequence came from a boy aged 5-17 years in good health. The chain combines TRBV29-1 with TRBJ1-1; D possibly corresponds to TRBD1 (5 bases). In DNA form, the CDR3 reads TGCAGCGTTGTAGGACACTTAGCCAAGAACACTGAAGCTTTCTTT. Its translation: CSVVGHLAKNTEAFF.